This T cell receptor (beta chain) was sequenced in a study of neoadjuvant anti-PD-1 for oral cavity cancer. Whole-study results and caveats: With a few patients per group, TCR findings need larger cohorts. PBMC Gini-index clonality exceeded responders' in non-responders post-nivolumab. Pretreatment Treg/Th17 ratio correlated inversely with post-treatment tumor clonality.

With regard to this clone: Its matching antigen is unknown.

Produced via immunoSEQ multiplex PCR; TCRdb's table is partial and in-frame only. The sample lists approximately 14,000 clones, roughly 79% seen once, with around 2.8% in the top ten. The sample's time point: after neoadjuvant nivolumab, at surgical resection. These newly diagnosed stage II-IVA oral cavity squamous cell carcinoma patients had no prior systemic or radiation treatment. Trimming pared 9 bases from V and 1 base from J, leaving 12 bases between. CDR1 and CDR2 (germline): WSHSY, SAAADI. The CDR3 runs to 13 residues. Sequencing used PBMCs, obtained after nivolumab (anti-PD-1) treatment. This receptor was identified in a person between 40 and 85 years old with oral cavity squamous cell carcinoma. The chain carries TRBV10-2 and TRBJ1-1, with D tentatively TRBD1 (6 bases). The CDR3 bases are TGCGCCAGTAGCCAACAGGGGAACACTGAAGCTTTCTTT. Translated: CASSQQGNTEAFF.